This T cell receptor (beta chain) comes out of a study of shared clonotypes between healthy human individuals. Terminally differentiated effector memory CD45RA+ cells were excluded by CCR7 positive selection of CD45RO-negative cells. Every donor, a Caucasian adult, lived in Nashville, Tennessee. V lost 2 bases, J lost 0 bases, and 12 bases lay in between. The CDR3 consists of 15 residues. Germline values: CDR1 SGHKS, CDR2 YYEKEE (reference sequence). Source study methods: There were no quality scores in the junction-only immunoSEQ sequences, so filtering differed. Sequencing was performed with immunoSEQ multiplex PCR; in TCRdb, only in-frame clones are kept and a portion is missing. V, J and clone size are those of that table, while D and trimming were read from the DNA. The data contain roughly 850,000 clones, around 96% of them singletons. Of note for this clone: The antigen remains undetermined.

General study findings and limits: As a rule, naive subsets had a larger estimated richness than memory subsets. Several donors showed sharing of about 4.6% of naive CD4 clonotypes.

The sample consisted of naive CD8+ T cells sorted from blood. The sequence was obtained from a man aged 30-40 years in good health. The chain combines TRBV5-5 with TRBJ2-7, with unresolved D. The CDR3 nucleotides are TGTGCCAGCAGCTTATTTAAGGGCAGCTCCTACGAGCAGTACTTC. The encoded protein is CASSLFKGSSYEQYF. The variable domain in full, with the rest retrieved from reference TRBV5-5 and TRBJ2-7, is DAGVTQSPTHLIKTRGQQVTLRCSPISGHKSVSWYQQVLGQGPQFIFQYYEKEERGRGNFPDRFSARQFPNYSSELNVNALLLGDSALYLCASSLFKGSSYEQYFGPGTRLTVT.